Each of the 2 T cell receptor beta chains below was sequenced from the same sample in a study of blood T cell repertoires in COVID-19. The data were produced by immunoSEQ multiplex PCR, yet TCRdb's version contains in-frame clones alone and is incomplete. The sample contains about 14,000 clones, around three quarters of which appear only once. The specimen was peripheral blood. These receptors were obtained from a man between 65 and 85 years old with acute or convalescent COVID-19.

The chain carries TRBV7-9 and TRBJ1-2; 8 positions agree with TRBD1. In germline, CDR1 is SEHNR, CDR2 FQNEAQ (reference sequence). This CDR3 is built from 12 residues. After removal of 6 bases from V and 6 bases from J, the junction contained 3 bases not matched to a gene. CDR3 protein: CASRGGQDGYTF. The DNA for the CDR3 is TGTGCCAGCAGGGGGGGACAGGATGGCTACACCTTC.

In this sample, this clone turned up a few times. J is TRBJ1-6 and V is TRBV7-8; TRBD1 aligns across 7 bases. CDR3 length: 15 residues. The germline V gene encodes CDR1 SGHVS and CDR2 FQNEAQ. Trimming took 2 bases from V and 6 from J; bases not matched to a gene: 4. The CDR3 sequence is CASSLSGTVNSPLHF. The CDR3 DNA follows: TGTGCCAGCAGCTTATCGGGGACAGTTAATTCACCCCTCCACTTT. Combining the CDR3 with reference TRBV7-8 and TRBJ1-6 gives the whole variable domain GAGVSQSPRYKVAKRGQDVALRCDPISGHVSLFWYQQALGQGPEFLTYFQNEAQLDKSGLPSDRFFAERPEGSVSTLKIQRTQQEDSAVYLCASSLSGTVNSPLHFGNGTRLTVT.